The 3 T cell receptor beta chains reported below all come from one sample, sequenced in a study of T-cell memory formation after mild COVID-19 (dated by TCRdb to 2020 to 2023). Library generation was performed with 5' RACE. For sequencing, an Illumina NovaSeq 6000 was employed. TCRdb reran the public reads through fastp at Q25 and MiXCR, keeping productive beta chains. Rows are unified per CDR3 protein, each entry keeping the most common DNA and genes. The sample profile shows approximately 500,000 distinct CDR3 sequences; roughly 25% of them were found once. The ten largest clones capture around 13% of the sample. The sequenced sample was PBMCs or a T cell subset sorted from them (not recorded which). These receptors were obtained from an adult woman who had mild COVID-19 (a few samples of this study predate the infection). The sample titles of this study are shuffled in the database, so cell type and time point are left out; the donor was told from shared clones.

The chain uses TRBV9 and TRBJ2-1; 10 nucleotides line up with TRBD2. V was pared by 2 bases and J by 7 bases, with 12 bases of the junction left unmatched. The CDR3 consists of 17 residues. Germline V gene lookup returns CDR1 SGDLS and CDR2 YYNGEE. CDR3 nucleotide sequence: TGTGCCAGCAGCGTCTCTATAGCGGGAGGAGTCACGAATGAGCAGTTCTTC. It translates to CASSVSIAGGVTNEQFF.

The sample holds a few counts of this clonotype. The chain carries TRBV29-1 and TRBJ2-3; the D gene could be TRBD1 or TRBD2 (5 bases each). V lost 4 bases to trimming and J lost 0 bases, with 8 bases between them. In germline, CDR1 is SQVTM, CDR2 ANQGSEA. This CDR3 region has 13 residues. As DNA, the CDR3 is TGCAGCGTTGGCCGGGACAGCACAGATACGCAGTATTTT. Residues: CSVGRDSTDTQYF.

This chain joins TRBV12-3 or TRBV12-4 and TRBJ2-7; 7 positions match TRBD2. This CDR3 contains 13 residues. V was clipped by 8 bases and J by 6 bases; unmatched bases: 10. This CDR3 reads CASRYGGGSEQYF. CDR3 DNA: TGTGCCAGCCGTTATGGGGGGGGTTCCGAGCAGTACTTC.